A selection of T cell receptor beta chains follows, all from one sample in a study of CD8 T cells in Susac syndrome. One entry per CDR3 protein, called by TCRdb with MiXCR from the immunoSEQ multiplex PCR reads. The profile shows fewer than 85,000 distinct CDR3 sequences, less than 95% of them singletons. Sequencing used CD8+ T cells from PBMCs. The origin of the receptors is a human donor with multiple sclerosis. The CDR3 runs from the conserved cysteine through the conserved F or W. D genes are given only for firm matches. The size field is filled for only some rows; it gives once, few, many or a size class.

TRBV6-5	.	TRBJ2-2	.	CASSWLAGELFF	TGTGCCAGCAGTTGGCTTGCCGGGGAGCTGTTTTTT
TRBV12-3/TRBV12-4	.	TRBJ1-1	.	CASSLTNRGNTEAFF	TGTGCCAGCAGTTTAACGAATAGGGGTAACACTGAAGCTTTCTTT
TRBV2	.	TRBJ2-1	.	CASSEIGGSYNEQFF	TGTGCCAGCAGTGAAATCGGGGGCTCCTACAATGAGCAGTTCTTC
TRBV9	TRBD1	TRBJ1-1	once	CASSEDRGYTEAFF	TGTGCCAGCAGCGAGGACAGGGGCTACACTGAAGCTTTCTTT
TRBV5-1	TRBD1	TRBJ2-5	.	CASSLSGQGGETQYF	TGCGCCAGCAGCTTGTCGGGACAGGGTGGAGAGACCCAGTACTTC
TRBV29-1	.	TRBJ1-1	.	CSSPRQGDTEAFF	TGCAGCTCCCCGAGGCAGGGTGACACTGAAGCTTTCTTT
TRBV7-9	.	TRBJ1-1	.	CASSFWTSSDTEAFF	TGTGCCAGCAGCTTCTGGACATCCTCTGACACTGAAGCTTTCTTT
TRBV5-1	TRBD1	TRBJ1-2	.	CASSPGTTGNYGYTF	TGCGCCAGCAGCCCCGGAACGACAGGGAACTATGGCTACACCTTC
TRBV5-4	TRBD2	TRBJ2-1	.	CASSHPGTSSLGSYNEQFF	TGTGCCAGCAGCCATCCCGGGACTAGTTCCCTCGGCTCCTACAATGAGCAGTTCTTC
TRBV9	TRBD1	TRBJ2-7	once	CASSGRTGHYEQYF	TGTGCCAGCAGCGGCCGGACAGGACACTACGAGCAGTACTTC
TRBV2	TRBD1	TRBJ1-2	.	CASRIPGQRDYGYTF	TGTGCCAGCAGAATTCCGGGACAGCGTGACTATGGCTACACCTTC
TRBV5-1	TRBD1	TRBJ1-2	.	CASSYGDRLDYGYTF	TGCGCCAGCAGCTATGGGGACAGGCTGGACTATGGCTACACCTTC
TRBV4-2	.	TRBJ1-1	.	CASSQDPRGGGTEAFF	TGTGCCAGCAGCCAAGATCCTAGGGGTGGCGGCACTGAAGCTTTCTTT
TRBV30	.	TRBJ2-5	.	CAWTAGYQETQYF	TGTGCCTGGACAGCCGGGTACCAAGAGACCCAGTACTTC
TRBV11-2	.	TRBJ1-1	.	CASSLGVSYTEAFF	TGTGCCAGCAGCTTAGGTGTCAGCTACACTGAAGCTTTCTTT
TRBV7-9	.	TRBJ2-5	.	CASSPDTNQETQYF	TGTGCCAGCAGCCCGGACACTAACCAAGAGACCCAGTACTTC